The 10 T cell receptor beta chains listed next were all sequenced from one sample in a study of lymphopenia after photon versus proton radiotherapy. Measured with immunoSEQ multiplex PCR; TCRdb has only the in-frame clones, and not every one. The data contain approximately 24,000 clones, about 91% of them singletons. This sample comprised peripheral blood, obtained from a patient treated with photon-based radiotherapy. Receptors were obtained from a man over 45 with gastric cancer.

The CDR3 bases are TGTGCCAGCAGCCCCCAAACCACTAGCACAGATACGCAGTATTTT. The encoded protein is CASSPQTTSTDTQYF. The rearrangement uses TRBV7-9 and TRBJ2-3; D ambiguous. CDR3 size: 15 residues. V was shortened by 5 bases and J by 0 bases, with 12 bases between the two germline ends. Germline lookup yields CDR1 SEHNR and CDR2 FQNEAQ (reference sequence).

V usage is TRBV15 and J usage is TRBJ2-5; either TRBD1 or TRBD2 may fit D (5 bases each). CDR3 length equals 14 residues. Germline V lookup: CDR1 LNHNV, CDR2 YYDKDF (reference sequence). V was pared by 6 bases and J by 5 bases, with 16 bases between. The CDR3 sequence is CATSLGGGTETQYF. CDR3 bases: TGTGCCACCAGTTTGGGTGGGGGTACGGAGACCCAGTACTTC.

This chain links TRBV2 with TRBJ1-4; TRBD1 matches at 7 bases. The V and J ends lost 6 bases and 0 bases, in that order; junction bases with no gene match: 4. The CDR3 length is 15 residues. CDR1 is SNHLY, CDR2 FYNNEI, per germline. The chain's CDR3 is CASSEDRTTNEKLFF. In nucleotides, the CDR3 is TGTGCCAGCAGCGAGGACAGGACAACTAATGAAAAACTGTTTTTT. Using reference TRBV2 and TRBJ1-4 for the parts outside the CDR3, the full variable domain is EPEVTQTPSHQVTQMGQEVILRCVPISNHLYFYWYRQILGQKVEFLVSFYNNEISEKSEIFDDQFSVERPDGSNFTLKIRSTKLEDSAMYFCASSEDRTTNEKLFFGSGTQLSVL.

The chain carries TRBV9 and TRBJ2-5; D might be TRBD2 (7 bases). The germline gives CDR1 SGDLS, CDR2 YYNGEE. Trimming left V 4 bases short and J 7 bases short, with 26 bases between. This CDR3 is 17 amino acids long. The CDR3 bases are TGTGCCAGCAGCTCATCCCTGAGGGGGGGGCACTCCCGGACCCAGTACTTC. Protein sequence: CASSSSLRGGHSRTQYF.

The V gene is TRBV10-1, the J gene TRBJ2-7; D may be TRBD1 or TRBD2 (5 bases each). There are 14 residues in the CDR3. Germline-derived CDR1 and CDR2 are WNHNN and SYGVQD (reference sequence). V lost 6 bases and J 2 bases, leaving 14 bases between the germline ends. The CDR3 loop is CASRAGAGPYEQYF. The DNA for the CDR3 is TGCGCCAGCAGGGCCGGGGCCGGTCCCTACGAGCAGTACTTC.

The V gene is TRBV5-1, the J gene TRBJ2-6, with D uncertain. The germline gives CDR1 SGHRS, CDR2 YFSETQ. The V and J ends lost 0 bases and 0 bases respectively, with 4 bases between them. The CDR3 runs to 15 residues. The CDR3 protein is CASSLVSSGANVLTF. The CDR3 bases are TGCGCCAGCAGCTTGGTTAGCTCTGGGGCCAACGTCCTGACTTTC.

This clone was seen a single time. V is TRBV5-1 and J is TRBJ1-2, with TRBD1 identical over 7 bases. The CDR3 contains 13 residues. The trim removed 7 bases at V and 6 bases at J, leaving 9 bases unmatched. CDR1 is SGHRS, CDR2 YFSETQ, per germline. The CDR3 coding sequence is TGCGCCAGCGGCCCGGGACAGTGGGATGGCTACACCTTC. Translated: CASGPGQWDGYTF.

The V call is TRBV18, the J call TRBJ2-3; no definite D call. The V end was cut by 3 bases, the J end by 2 bases, with 3 bases between. From germline, CDR1 is KGHSH and CDR2 LQKENI. This CDR3 comprises 12 residues. The CDR3: CASSPTTDTQYF. For the CDR3, the DNA is TGTGCCAGCTCACCTACCACAGATACGCAGTATTTT.

This rearrangement joins TRBV7-3 to TRBJ2-1; 12 nucleotides agree with TRBD2. Per the germline V gene, CDR1 is SGHTA and CDR2 is FQGTGA. The junction had 1 base not matched to a gene; V was cut back by 5 bases and J by 2 bases. The CDR3 has 15 residues. CDR3 sequence: CASSLAGGTYNEQFF. Written as DNA, the CDR3 is TGTGCCAGCAGCCTAGCGGGGGGGACCTACAATGAGCAGTTCTTC.

The genes are TRBV7-2 and TRBJ2-5; 9 bases map to TRBD1. This CDR3 contains 17 residues. Germline loops: CDR1 SGHTA, CDR2 FQGNSA. J gave up 0 bases and V 3 bases, and 8 bases lay outside the gene matches. CDR3 sequence reads: CASSFVGTGSYQETQYF. CDR3 nucleotides: TGTGCCAGCAGCTTCGTGGGGACAGGGTCATACCAAGAGACCCAGTACTTC.